These 17 T cell receptor beta chains originate from one sample sequenced in a study of T cells in Graves' hyperthyroidism and ophthalmopathy. TCR beta CDR3 regions were amplified from RNA transcripts. During a first-round RT-PCR of the TCR CDR3, the HTBI primer set was used. TCRdb re-derived calls from the multiplex PCR reads in MiXCR, one entry per CDR3 protein. The sample has about 560,000 distinct CDR3 sequences, about 14% seen once; the top ten hold approximately 13%. The sequencing sample was made of blood. These receptors all come from a woman in her forties with Graves' hyperthyroidism.

This clonotype was seen ten or more times. The V gene is TRBV2, the J gene TRBJ2-3; TRBD2 aligns across 8 bases. This CDR3 is 15 amino acids long. Germline values: CDR1 SNHLY, CDR2 FYNNEI. V shed 5 bases, J shed 1 base, and the junction held 5 bases outside the gene matches. The chain's CDR3 is CASSPAGAGTDTQYF. The CDR3, as DNA: TGTGCCAGCAGTCCAGCGGGAGCGGGCACAGATACGCAGTATTTT.

This clonotype was found many times. The chain links TRBV28 to TRBJ2-3; D gene unclear. Germline CDR1 MDHEN, CDR2 SYDVKM. The CDR3 consists of 16 residues. Trimming shortened V by 1 base and J by 2 bases, and 13 bases separated the two germline ends. CDR3 in DNA: TGTGCCAGCAGTTTATCTCACAGACCCAACACAGATACGCAGTATTTT. The encoded protein is CASSLSHRPNTDTQYF. The full variable domain, with the rest looked up from reference TRBV28 and TRBJ2-3, is DVKVTQSSRYLVKRTGEKVFLECVQDMDHENMFWYRQDPGLGLRLIYFSYDVKMKEKGDIPEGYSVSREKKERFSLILESASTNQTSMYLCASSLSHRPNTDTQYFGPGTRLTVL.

Comments on this clonotype: A much larger clone lies one base from this, so it may be a read error. This sequence joins TRBV7-9 and TRBJ2-7, with 7 bases aligning to TRBD2. CDR3 length: 14 amino acids. CDR1 SEHNR and CDR2 FQNEAQ come from the germline V gene (reference sequence). The CDR3 protein is CASSQAGTMYEQHF. The CDR3, as DNA: TGTGCCAGCAGCCAAGCCGGGACTATGTACGAGCAGCACTTC.

The CDR3 reads CASSVAGTAGNTIYF. Written as DNA, the CDR3 is TGTGCCAGCAGCGTCGCGGGGACAGCTGGAAACACCATATATTTT. V and J are TRBV9 and TRBJ1-3; TRBD1 aligns across 7 bases. Germline-derived CDR1 and CDR2 are SGDLS and YYNGEE. Trimming removed 2 bases from V and 2 bases from J; junction bases left unmatched: 4. The CDR3 consists of 15 residues.

This clonotype was observed a few times. V gene TRBV20-1 combines with J gene TRBJ2-7; 10 nucleotides match TRBD1. CDR1 and CDR2 (germline): DFQATT, SNEGSKA (reference sequence). The CDR3 consists of 13 residues. V trimming: 7 bases; J trimming: 0 bases; junction bases outside the gene matches: 3. The DNA of the CDR3 is TGCAGTGGGGGACAGGGGTCCTCCTACGAGCAGTACTTC. Residues: CSGGQGSSYEQYF.

There are a few counts of this clonotype. The gene calls are TRBV19 and TRBJ1-1, with TRBD1 as a possible D gene (5 bases). V lost 0 bases, J lost 1 base, and 12 bases lay in between. CDR1 LNHDA and CDR2 SQIVND come from the germline V gene (reference sequence). The CDR3 sequence is 16 residues long. The CDR3 loop reads CASSIDGRAQNTEAFF. CDR3 sequence (DNA): TGTGCCAGTAGTATAGACGGCAGGGCACAGAACACTGAAGCTTTCTTT.

The rearrangement uses TRBV7-8 and TRBJ2-7; D might be TRBD1 or TRBD2, each matching 5 bases. This CDR3 has 14 residues. Germline V gives CDR1 SGHVS, CDR2 FQNEAQ. Between the trimmed V and J ends, which lost 1 base and 7 bases, there was a span of 14 bases. This chain's CDR3 is CASSLVISEGEQYF. CDR3 DNA: TGTGCCAGCAGCTTAGTAATTAGCGAGGGGGAGCAGTACTTC.

This clonotype was counted many times. The chain has TRBV11-2 and TRBJ2-1; 10 bases are shared with TRBD2. This CDR3 comprises 13 residues. Trimming cost V 3 bases and J 7 bases; bases outside gene matches: 0. From germline, CDR1 is SGHAT and CDR2 FQNNGV. CDR3: CASSLGLANEQFF. CDR3 nucleotides: TGTGCCAGCAGCTTGGGACTAGCGAATGAGCAGTTCTTC.

Many counts were recorded for this clonotype. This chain uses TRBV28 with TRBJ2-3; D may be TRBD2 (6 bases). The CDR3 runs to 15 residues. The V gene lost 3 bases and the J gene lost 4 bases, with 14 bases spanning the gap. Germline V CDR1 and CDR2: MDHEN, SYDVKM. The CDR3 sequence is CASSFWRDGSDTQYF. DNA for the CDR3: TGTGCCAGCAGTTTTTGGCGGGATGGATCAGATACGCAGTATTTT.

The table lists this clonotype with many counts. J is TRBJ2-2 and V is TRBV6-2 or TRBV6-3; TRBD2 aligns across 10 bases. CDR1 is MNHEY and CDR2 is SVGEGT in the germline V gene. The CDR3 runs to 16 residues. Unmatched junction bases numbered 7, after V lost 6 bases and J lost 3 bases. The chain's CDR3 is CASRPGLAIHTGELFF. The DNA for the CDR3 is TGTGCCAGCAGGCCGGGACTAGCGATACACACCGGGGAGCTGTTTTTT.

This clonotype was counted ten times or more. V is TRBV11-2 and J is TRBJ2-3; no definite D call. CDR3 length: 16 residues. The germline V gene encodes CDR1 SGHAT and CDR2 FQNNGV. V lost 2 bases and J lost 4, with 16 bases in between. The CDR3 coding sequence is TGTGCCAGCAGCTTAAGTGGCGGAGTGGTTGCAGATACGCAGTATTTT. Its translation is CASSLSGGVVADTQYF.

In this sample, this clonotype turned up a few times. The rearrangement joins TRBV20-1 to TRBJ2-7; 7 positions agree with TRBD2. Germline V gene sequence: CDR1 DFQATT, CDR2 SNEGSKA (reference sequence). V shed 2 bases and J 2 bases; nucleotides not matched to a gene: 3. There are 13 residues in the CDR3. Here the CDR3 reads CSARSGKTYEQYF. The CDR3 DNA reads as TGCAGTGCTAGAAGCGGGAAGACCTACGAGCAGTACTTC.

The chain uses TRBV25-1 and TRBJ1-1; D is unclear. Germline V gene lookup returns CDR1 MGHDK and CDR2 SYGVNS. The CDR3 loop spans 13 amino acids. Trimming pared 4 bases from V and 4 bases from J, leaving 10 bases between. The CDR3 sequence is CASSGRKGTEAFF. The CDR3 DNA follows: TGTGCCAGCAGTGGGCGGAAAGGCACTGAAGCTTTCTTT.

This clonotype was recorded a few times. V is TRBV18 and J is TRBJ1-2; 11 bases agree with TRBD1. V lost 4 bases and J lost 8; bases outside the gene matches: 6. CDR1 is KGHSH, CDR2 LQKENI, per germline. CDR3 length equals 14 residues. The CDR3 DNA reads as TGTGCCAGCTCACGGGACAGGGGGGCGGACGGCTACACCTTC. Translating gives CASSRDRGADGYTF.

This clonotype was detected many times. The V gene is TRBV28, the J gene TRBJ1-5, with D possibly TRBD1 on 5 matching bases. CDR3 length equals 13 residues. V shed 7 bases and J shed 3 bases, with 10 bases lying between them. CDR1 is MDHEN and CDR2 is SYDVKM in the germline V gene. The CDR3 is CASIGANNQPQHF. DNA for the CDR3: TGTGCCAGCATTGGGGCCAACAATCAGCCCCAGCATTTT.

This clonotype was seen many times. The CDR3, as DNA: TGTGCCAGCAGTTACGTGGGGAGCTCCTACAATGAGCAGTTCTTC. Protein product: CASSYVGSSYNEQFF. The rearrangement joins TRBV6-5 to TRBJ2-1; possible D gene TRBD2, 5 bases. Germline V CDR1 and CDR2: MNHEY, SVGAGI. Deletions cut 2 bases from V and 0 bases from J, with 8 bases between. The CDR3 loop spans 15 amino acids.

This clonotype occurred a few times. This chain uses TRBV6-2 or TRBV6-3 with TRBJ2-1; 13 nucleotides match TRBD2. The germline V gene has CDR1 MNHEY and CDR2 SVGEGT. The CDR3 is 18 residues long. The V gene end was trimmed by 4 bases and the J gene end by 0 bases; junction bases not matched to a gene: 6. The CDR3 loop reads CASSSGTSGEGSYNEQFF. CDR3 DNA sequence: TGTGCCAGCAGTTCCGGGACTAGCGGGGAGGGCTCCTACAATGAGCAGTTCTTC.